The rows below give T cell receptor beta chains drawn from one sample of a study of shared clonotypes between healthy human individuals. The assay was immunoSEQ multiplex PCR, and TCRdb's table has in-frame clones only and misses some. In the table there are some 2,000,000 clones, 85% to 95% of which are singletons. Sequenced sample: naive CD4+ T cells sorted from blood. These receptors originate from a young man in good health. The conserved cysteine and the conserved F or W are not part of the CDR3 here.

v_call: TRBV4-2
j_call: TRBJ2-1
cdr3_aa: ASSQDRTGSSYNEQF

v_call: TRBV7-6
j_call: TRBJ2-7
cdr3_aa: ASSRGLAGSDAYEQY

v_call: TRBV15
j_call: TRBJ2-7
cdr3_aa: ATRTPGGREQY

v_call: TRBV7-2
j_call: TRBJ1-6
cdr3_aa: ASSLAGLNSPLH

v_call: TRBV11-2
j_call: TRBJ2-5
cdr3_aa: ASSPSARETQY

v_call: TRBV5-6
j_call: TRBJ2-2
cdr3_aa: ASSSGPELF

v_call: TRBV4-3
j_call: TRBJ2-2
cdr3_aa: ASSQDGPGLAGELF

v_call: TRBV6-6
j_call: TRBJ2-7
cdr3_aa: ASSTSGQSSYEQY

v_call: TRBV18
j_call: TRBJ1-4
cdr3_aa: ASSPGTPGEKLF

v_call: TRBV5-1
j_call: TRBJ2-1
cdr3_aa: ASSLTSETYNEQF

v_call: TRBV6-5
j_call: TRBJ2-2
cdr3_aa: ASSYLGQVSGGELF

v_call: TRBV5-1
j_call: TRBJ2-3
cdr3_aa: ASSLVSGSDTQY

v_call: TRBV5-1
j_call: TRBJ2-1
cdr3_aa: ASSLRASEYPLYNEQF

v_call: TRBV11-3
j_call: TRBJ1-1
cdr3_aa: ASSLGPNTEAF

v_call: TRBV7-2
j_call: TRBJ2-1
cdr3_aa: ASSRALAGYLTYNEQF